This T cell receptor (beta chain) was obtained from a study of blood T cells in healthy people across ages. Study-wide results and caveats: Naive and antigen-experienced cells were not separated, limiting conclusive comparison.

The germline gives CDR1 LGHNA, CDR2 YSLEER. With 9 bases clipped from V and 1 base from J, the junction kept 15 bases outside the gene matches. This CDR3 contains 17 residues. In this sample, this clonotype turned up a few times. As yet, its antigen is unknown. A second PCR of roughly 7 to 11 cycles used a sample-barcoded 5' primer and a J-beta primer mix. TCRdb called the 5' RACE reads again in MiXCR, with one record for every CDR3 protein. The sample records 1.8 million or so distinct CDR3 sequences, around 42% being singletons. Each sample used at least 6 million PBMCs. The sequencing sample was made of blood. The genes are TRBV4-3 and TRBJ2-5, with TRBD2 matching over 9 bases. This receptor was taken from a human donor in good health. The CDR3 loop is CASSLEAGGNAQETQYF. DNA for the CDR3: TGCGCCAGTAGTCTAGAGGCGGGGGGGAACGCCCAAGAGACCCAGTACTTC.